These T cell receptor beta chains were read from a single sample in a study of early T cells in non-severe SARS-CoV-2 infection. TCRdb redid the calling of the 5' RACE reads with MiXCR, one entry per CDR3 protein. The sample lists more than 50,000 distinct CDR3 sequences, approximately 12% occurring once. Material: whole blood. These receptors were taken from an adult who was a healthcare worker with PCR-confirmed SARS-CoV-2 infection or an uninfected control (not recorded which). Each CDR3 is given with its conserved first and last residue. D genes are given only for firm matches. Clone size is stated in some rows and not others, as once, few, many or a class when expanded.

size,J,V,D,DNA,CDR3
few,TRBJ2-3,TRBV20-1,.,TGCAGTGCTAGAGATCTCCACAGGGCTACAGATACGCAGTATTTT,CSARDLHRATDTQYF
many,TRBJ2-1,TRBV7-9,TRBD2,TGTGCCAGCAGCTTACCCCGGGCGGGAGGCTCCTTGGATGAGCAGTTCTTC,CASSLPRAGGSLDEQFF
few,TRBJ2-7,TRBV20-1,TRBD2,TGCAGTGCTAGGACTAGCGCACTCTACGAGCAGTACTTC,CSARTSALYEQYF
many,TRBJ1-1,TRBV6-6,TRBD1,TGTGCCAGCAGTTACTCTCGCTTGACAGGGACCACTGAAGCTTTCTTT,CASSYSRLTGTTEAFF
once,TRBJ2-7,TRBV20-1,TRBD2,TGCAGTGCTAGAGGTTTCGAGCGGGAGTCCTCCGAGCAGTACTTC,CSARGFERESSEQYF
.,TRBJ1-1,TRBV7-8,.,TGTGCCAGCAGCCCACTCTACCGGACAGCCATGAACACTGAAGCTTTCTTT,CASSPLYRTAMNTEAFF
few,TRBJ2-5,TRBV7-2,.,TGTGCCAGCAGCTTAGACGATCAAGAGACCCAGTACTTC,CASSLDDQETQYF
few,TRBJ1-1,TRBV29-1,.,TGCAGCGTCGCTTCCTCACAAGACACTGAAGCTTTCTTT,CSVASSQDTEAFF
.,TRBJ1-2,TRBV7-2,.,TGTGCCAGCAGCTTAGAGTCCACAGACTTGTATGGCTACACCTTC,CASSLESTDLYGYTF
few,TRBJ2-1,TRBV5-4,TRBD2,TGTGCCAGCAGCTTGGGGAGCGGGAGGGCTCGGAATGAGCAGTTCTTC,CASSLGSGRARNEQFF
few,TRBJ1-5,TRBV6-2/TRBV6-3,.,TGTGCCAGCACCCGAGCCGGGAATAGCAATCAGCCCCAGCATTTT,CASTRAGNSNQPQHF
.,TRBJ2-3,TRBV9,.,TGTGCCAGCAGCGTAGGCGGGACGGATACGCAGTATTTT,CASSVGGTDTQYF
.,TRBJ2-7,TRBV12-3/TRBV12-4,TRBD2,TGTGCCAGCAGTTTAAGGGGCGGGGAGCGGGAGAACGAGCAGTACTTC,CASSLRGGERENEQYF
large,TRBJ1-1,TRBV7-7,.,TGTGCTAGCAGCCCGGGAACAGGGACTGAAGCTTTCTTT,CASSPGTGTEAFF
many,TRBJ2-1,TRBV7-7,TRBD2,TGTGCTAGCAGCGTGGGACTAGCGGGAGCCTATGAGCAGTTCTTC,CASSVGLAGAYEQFF
.,TRBJ2-3,TRBV4-1,.,TGCGCCAGCAGCCAAGATTCCAGGGCAGGCACAGATACGCAGTATTTT,CASSQDSRAGTDTQYF
few,TRBJ1-2,TRBV2,TRBD1,TGTGCCAGCAACTCCGGGACAGGGGGCTACTATGGCTACACCTTC,CASNSGTGGYYGYTF
many,TRBJ2-7,TRBV5-1,.,TGCGCCAGCAGCTGGGGACCGGAGTACTCCTACGAGCAGTACTTC,CASSWGPEYSYEQYF
.,TRBJ2-1,TRBV11-2,.,TGTGCCAGCACCCCACTTAGGGGGAACAATGAGCAGTTCTTC,CASTPLRGNNEQFF
few,TRBJ2-3,TRBV24-1,TRBD2,TGTGCCACCAGTGATTGGACCCGGGGGGGTCATACGCAGTATTTT,CATSDWTRGGHTQYF
many,TRBJ1-4,TRBV11-2,.,TGTGCCAGCAGCTTATCAACAGGGGAAAAACTGTTTTTT,CASSLSTGEKLFF
.,TRBJ2-7,TRBV5-6,TRBD2,TGTGCCAGCAGCTTGATGGGCGGGGGTTACAATGAGCAGTACTTC,CASSLMGGGYNEQYF
medium-sized,TRBJ2-7,TRBV29-1,.,TGCAGTGCCAGGGTCTCCTACGAGCAGTACTTC,CSARVSYEQYF
many,TRBJ1-1,TRBV5-4,.,TGTGCCAGCAGCTTGGACCAGGACACTGAAGCTTTCTTT,CASSLDQDTEAFF
.,TRBJ2-5,TRBV19,.,TGTGCCAGTAGTCCATCAGTTCAAGAGACCCAGTACTTC,CASSPSVQETQYF
.,TRBJ1-2,TRBV7-9,TRBD1,TGTGCCAGCAGCTTCTCCACGGGACAGTTAGCTAACTATGGCTACACCTTC,CASSFSTGQLANYGYTF
many,TRBJ2-7,TRBV11-2,TRBD2,TGTGCCAGCAGCCCGGGGGCTAGCGGGGGGGTATACGAGCAGTACTTC,CASSPGASGGVYEQYF
many,TRBJ2-1,TRBV4-3,.,TGCGCCAGCAGCCAGGGACTCCCCGGGGATGAGCAGTTCTTC,CASSQGLPGDEQFF
many,TRBJ1-4,TRBV27,.,TGTGCCAGCAGTTCCCGGGACTCCTCTTTTGCAACTAATGAAAAACTGTTTTTT,CASSSRDSSFATNEKLFF
.,TRBJ2-2,TRBV12-3/TRBV12-4,TRBD2,TGTGCCAGCAGTGCCCTAGCGGGAGGCCCAACCGGGGAGCTGTTTTTT,CASSALAGGPTGELFF
many,TRBJ2-7,TRBV25-1,.,TGTGCCAGCCGTGATAGACTATCCTACGAGCAGTACTTC,CASRDRLSYEQYF
.,TRBJ2-5,TRBV24-1,.,TGTGCCACCCAACAAAGTGGGGCGGAGACCCAGTACTTC,CATQQSGAETQYF
few,TRBJ2-3,TRBV29-1,.,TGCAGCGTTGAAGCAGGAACATATACGCAGTATTTT,CSVEAGTYTQYF
.,TRBJ1-5,TRBV10-3,.,TGTGCCATCAGGGGGGACGGAGGAGACAATCAGCCCCAGCATTTT,CAIRGDGGDNQPQHF
few,TRBJ2-7,TRBV7-2,.,TGTGCCAGCAGCTTACACGGAACCTACGAGCAGTACTTC,CASSLHGTYEQYF
.,TRBJ1-4,TRBV10-3,TRBD1,TGTGCCATCAGACAGGGGGACGCAACTAATGAAAAACTGTTTTTT,CAIRQGDATNEKLFF
many,TRBJ2-2,TRBV2,.,TGTGCCAGCAGACGGGACGCGAACACCGGGGAGCTGTTTTTT,CASRRDANTGELFF
many,TRBJ2-2,TRBV6-6,.,TGTGCCAGCAGTCCTTCTCTAGGGTACGGGGAGCTGTTTTTT,CASSPSLGYGELFF
many,TRBJ2-1,TRBV23-1,TRBD2,TGCGCCAGCAGTCATGGGTTGGTCCCAGCGGGGGAGCAGTTCTTC,CASSHGLVPAGEQFF
few,TRBJ1-1,TRBV14,.,TGTGCCAGCAGCCAAATTCACCCAGGCGCTGAAGCTTTCTTT,CASSQIHPGAEAFF
few,TRBJ2-7,TRBV9,.,TGTGCCAGCAGTGAAAGGGCGAGCTCCTACGAGCAGTACTTC,CASSERASSYEQYF
.,TRBJ1-2,TRBV6-1,.,TGTGCCGGCGGGGCACCTAACTATGGCTACACCTTC,CAGGAPNYGYTF
few,TRBJ2-3,TRBV21-1,.,TGTGCCAGCGCTACAGGGGGTAGGGCAGATACGCAGTATTTT,CASATGGRADTQYF
many,TRBJ1-2,TRBV5-6,.,TGTGCCAGCGGACGAACAGGCGGCGGCTATGGCTACACCTTC,CASGRTGGGYGYTF
few,TRBJ1-1,TRBV29-1,.,TGCAGCGTTGACTCTACCCAGCGGCGTGAAGCTTTCTTT,CSVDSTQRREAFF
many,TRBJ1-1,TRBV13,.,TGTGCCAGCAGCGTAAGCCTCAGGGGATTGAACACTGAAGCTTTCTTT,CASSVSLRGLNTEAFF
few,TRBJ1-1,TRBV29-1,.,TGCACAACTATGAACACTGAAGCTTTCTTT,CTTMNTEAFF
many,TRBJ1-1,TRBV29-1,TRBD1,TGCAGCGGTAACAGGGGGCGCGGTGAAGCTTTCTTT,CSGNRGRGEAFF
few,TRBJ1-1,TRBV20-1,.,TGCAGTGCTAGAGATCTAAGGGTCGGGGAGAACACTGAAGCTTTCTTT,CSARDLRVGENTEAFF
many,TRBJ2-5,TRBV28,TRBD1,TGTGCCAGCAGCCAAGTTTGGGACAGACAAGAGACCCAGTACTTC,CASSQVWDRQETQYF
.,TRBJ2-3,TRBV20-1,TRBD2,TGCAGTGCTGACAGCCGGGAGGGGACAGATACGCAGTATTTT,CSADSREGTDTQYF
many,TRBJ2-5,TRBV29-1,.,TGCAGCGTTCGACTGGCTACGGCCCAGTACTTC,CSVRLATAQYF
many,TRBJ1-2,TRBV29-1,.,TGCAGCTCCTGGGGCGACCCCGCTGTAGGCTACACCTTC,CSSWGDPAVGYTF
.,TRBJ1-3,TRBV7-9,TRBD1,TGTGCCAGCAGCTCCGGGGACAGCTCCCTTTATCCTGGAAACACCATATATTTT,CASSSGDSSLYPGNTIYF
.,TRBJ2-7,TRBV12-3/TRBV12-4,.,TGTGCCAGCAGTTTAAAGATAGGGGTCGAGCAGTACTTC,CASSLKIGVEQYF
few,TRBJ1-4,TRBV7-6,.,TGTGCCAGCACGAGGTCAGGAAACGAAAAACTGTTTTTT,CASTRSGNEKLFF